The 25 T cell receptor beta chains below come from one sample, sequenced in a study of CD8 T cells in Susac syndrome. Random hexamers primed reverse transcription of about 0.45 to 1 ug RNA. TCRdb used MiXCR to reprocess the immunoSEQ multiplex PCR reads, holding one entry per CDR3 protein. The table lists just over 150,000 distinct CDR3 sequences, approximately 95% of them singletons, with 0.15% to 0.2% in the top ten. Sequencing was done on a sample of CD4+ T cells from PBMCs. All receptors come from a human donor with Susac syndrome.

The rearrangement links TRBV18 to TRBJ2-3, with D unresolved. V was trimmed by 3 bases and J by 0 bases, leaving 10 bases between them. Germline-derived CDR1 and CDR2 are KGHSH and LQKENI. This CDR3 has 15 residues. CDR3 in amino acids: CASSPLKSSTDTQYF. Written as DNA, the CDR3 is TGTGCCAGCTCACCGTTAAAGTCTAGCACAGATACGCAGTATTTT.

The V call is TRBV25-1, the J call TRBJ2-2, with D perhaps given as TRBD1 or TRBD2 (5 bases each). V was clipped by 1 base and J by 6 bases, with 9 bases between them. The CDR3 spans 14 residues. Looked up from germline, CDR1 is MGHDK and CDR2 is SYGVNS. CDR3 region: CASSELTAAGELFF. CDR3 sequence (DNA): TGTGCCAGCAGTGAATTGACAGCGGCCGGGGAGCTGTTTTTT.

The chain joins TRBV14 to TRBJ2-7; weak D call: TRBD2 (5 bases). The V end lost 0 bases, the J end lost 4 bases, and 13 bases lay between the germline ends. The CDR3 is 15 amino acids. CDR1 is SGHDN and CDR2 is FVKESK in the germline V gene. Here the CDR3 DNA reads TGTGCCAGCAGCCAAGAAAGGTCGCGGGTTTACGAGCAGTACTTC. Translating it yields CASSQERSRVYEQYF.

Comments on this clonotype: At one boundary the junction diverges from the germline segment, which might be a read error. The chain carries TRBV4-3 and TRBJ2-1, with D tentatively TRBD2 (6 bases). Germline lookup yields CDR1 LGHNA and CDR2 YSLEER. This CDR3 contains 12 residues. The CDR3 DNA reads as TGCGCCAGCAGCCAAGGTGGAGGGGCCAGCGTCTTC. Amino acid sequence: CASSQGGGASVF.

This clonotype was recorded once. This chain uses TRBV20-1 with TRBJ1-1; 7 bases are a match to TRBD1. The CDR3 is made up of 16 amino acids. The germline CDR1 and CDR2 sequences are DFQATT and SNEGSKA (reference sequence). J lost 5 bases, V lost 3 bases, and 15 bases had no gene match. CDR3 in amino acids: CSASPPHPRGQTEAFF. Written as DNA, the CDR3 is TGCAGTGCTAGCCCTCCGCACCCTAGGGGGCAAACTGAAGCTTTCTTT.

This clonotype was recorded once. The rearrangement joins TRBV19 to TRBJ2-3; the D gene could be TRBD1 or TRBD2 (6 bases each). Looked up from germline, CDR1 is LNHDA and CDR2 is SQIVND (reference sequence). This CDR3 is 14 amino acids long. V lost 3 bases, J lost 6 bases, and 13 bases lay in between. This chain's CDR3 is CASSISGADDTQYF. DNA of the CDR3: TGTGCCAGTAGTATTTCGGGGGCCGATGATACGCAGTATTTT.

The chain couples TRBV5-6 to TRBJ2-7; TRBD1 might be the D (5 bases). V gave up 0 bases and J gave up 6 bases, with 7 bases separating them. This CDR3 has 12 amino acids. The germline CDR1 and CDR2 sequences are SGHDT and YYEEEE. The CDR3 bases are TGTGCCAGCAGCTTGGGACAGTTCGAGCAGTACTTC. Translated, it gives CASSLGQFEQYF.

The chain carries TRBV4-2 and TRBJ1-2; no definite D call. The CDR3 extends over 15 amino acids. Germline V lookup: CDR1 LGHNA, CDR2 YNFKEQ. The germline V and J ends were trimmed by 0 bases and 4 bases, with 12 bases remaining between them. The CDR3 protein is CASSQDLAGTYGYTF. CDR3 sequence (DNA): TGTGCCAGCAGCCAAGATCTGGCAGGCACCTATGGCTACACCTTC.

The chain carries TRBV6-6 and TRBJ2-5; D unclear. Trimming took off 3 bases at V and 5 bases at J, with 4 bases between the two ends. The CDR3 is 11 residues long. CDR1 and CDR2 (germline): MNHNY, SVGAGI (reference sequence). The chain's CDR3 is CASSYAETQYF. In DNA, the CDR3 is TGTGCCAGCAGTTATGCCGAGACCCAGTACTTC.

The DNA for the CDR3 is TGCAGTGCTAGTAGCGGGACTAGCGTCAGAGATACGCAGTATTTT. It codes for CSASSGTSVRDTQYF. This chain connects TRBV20-1 to TRBJ2-3, with 10 bases identical to TRBD2. The junction had 8 bases not matched to a gene; V was cut back by 3 bases and J by 5 bases. The length of the CDR3 is 15 residues. Germline V CDR1 and CDR2: DFQATT, SNEGSKA (reference sequence).

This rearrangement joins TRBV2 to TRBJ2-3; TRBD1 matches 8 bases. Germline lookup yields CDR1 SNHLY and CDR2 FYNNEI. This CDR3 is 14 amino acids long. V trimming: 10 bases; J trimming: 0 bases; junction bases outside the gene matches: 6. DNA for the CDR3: TGTGCCACCCGGACAGGGCGAAGCACAGATACGCAGTATTTT. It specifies CATRTGRSTDTQYF.

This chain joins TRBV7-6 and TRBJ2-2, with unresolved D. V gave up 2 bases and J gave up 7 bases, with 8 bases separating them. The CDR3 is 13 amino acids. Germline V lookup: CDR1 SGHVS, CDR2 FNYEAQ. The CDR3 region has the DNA TGTGCCAGCAGCTTAAAGAGGAACGGGGAGCTGTTTTTT. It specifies CASSLKRNGELFF.

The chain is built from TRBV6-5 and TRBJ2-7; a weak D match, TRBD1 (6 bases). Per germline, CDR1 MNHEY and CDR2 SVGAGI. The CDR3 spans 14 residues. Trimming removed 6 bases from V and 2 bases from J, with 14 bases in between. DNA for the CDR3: TGTGCCAGCAGGTCGGTGGACAGTCCCTACGAGCAGTACTTC. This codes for CASRSVDSPYEQYF.

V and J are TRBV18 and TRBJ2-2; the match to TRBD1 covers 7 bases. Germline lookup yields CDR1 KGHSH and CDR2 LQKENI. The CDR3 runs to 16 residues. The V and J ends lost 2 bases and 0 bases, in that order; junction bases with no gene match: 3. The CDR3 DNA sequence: TGTGCCAGCTCACCAACCGGGACAGCGAACACCGGGGAGCTGTTTTTT. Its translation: CASSPTGTANTGELFF.

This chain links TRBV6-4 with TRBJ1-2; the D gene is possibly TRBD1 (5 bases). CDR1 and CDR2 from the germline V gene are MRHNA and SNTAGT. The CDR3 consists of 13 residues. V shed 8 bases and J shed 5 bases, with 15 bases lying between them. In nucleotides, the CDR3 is TGTGCCAGCCCGGCTGGGGGGAAGTATGGCTACACCTTC. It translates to CASPAGGKYGYTF.

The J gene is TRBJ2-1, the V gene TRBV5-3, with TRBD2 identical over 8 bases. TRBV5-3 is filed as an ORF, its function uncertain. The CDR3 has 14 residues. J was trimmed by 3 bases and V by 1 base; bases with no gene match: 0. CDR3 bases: TGTGCCAGAAGCTTGCGGGGGGGCTACAATGAGCAGTTCTTC. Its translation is CARSLRGGYNEQFF.

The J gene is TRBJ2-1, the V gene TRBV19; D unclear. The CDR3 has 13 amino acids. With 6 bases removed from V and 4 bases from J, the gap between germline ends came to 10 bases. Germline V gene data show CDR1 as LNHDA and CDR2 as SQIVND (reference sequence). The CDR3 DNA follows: TGTGCCAGTAGCCACTCGATATACAATGAGCAGTTCTTC. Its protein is CASSHSIYNEQFF. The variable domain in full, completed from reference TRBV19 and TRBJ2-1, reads DGGITQSPKYLFRKEGQNVTLSCEQNLNHDAMYWYRQDPGQGLRLIYYSQIVNDFQKGDIAEGYSVSREKKESFPLTVTSAQKNPTAFYLCASSHSIYNEQFFGPGTRLTVL.

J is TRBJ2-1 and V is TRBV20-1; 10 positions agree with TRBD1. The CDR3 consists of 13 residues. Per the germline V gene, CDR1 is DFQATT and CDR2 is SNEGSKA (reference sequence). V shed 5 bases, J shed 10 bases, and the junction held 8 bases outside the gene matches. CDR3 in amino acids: CSAPGQGNREQFF. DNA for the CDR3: TGCAGTGCTCCGGGACAGGGGAATCGCGAGCAGTTCTTC.

CDR3 loop: CSVERGPDTQYF. The CDR3 bases are TGCAGCGTTGAGCGGGGGCCCGATACGCAGTATTTT. J is TRBJ2-3 and V is TRBV29-1; D is perhaps TRBD2 (7 bases). Germline lookup yields CDR1 SQVTM and CDR2 ANQGSEA. V gave up 3 bases and J gave up 6 bases, with 10 bases separating them. CDR3 length: 12 residues.

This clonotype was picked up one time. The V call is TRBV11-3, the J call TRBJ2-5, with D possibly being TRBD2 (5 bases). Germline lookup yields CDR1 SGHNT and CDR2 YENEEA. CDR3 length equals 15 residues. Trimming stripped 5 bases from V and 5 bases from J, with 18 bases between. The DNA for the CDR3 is TGTGCCAGCAGCGGAGGTGGCGGACGCTCGGAGACCCAGTACTTC. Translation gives CASSGGGGRSETQYF.

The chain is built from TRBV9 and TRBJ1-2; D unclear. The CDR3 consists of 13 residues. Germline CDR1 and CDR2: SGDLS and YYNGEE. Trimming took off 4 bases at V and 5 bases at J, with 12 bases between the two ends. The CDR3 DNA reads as TGTGCCAGCAGCCCGGAGGAGCTTTATGGCTACACCTTC. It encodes CASSPEELYGYTF.

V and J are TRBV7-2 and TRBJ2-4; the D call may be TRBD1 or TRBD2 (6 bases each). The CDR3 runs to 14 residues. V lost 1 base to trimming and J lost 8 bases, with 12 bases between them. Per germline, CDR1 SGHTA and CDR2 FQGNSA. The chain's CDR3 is CASSLGSGADIQYF. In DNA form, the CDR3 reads TGTGCCAGCAGCTTAGGGTCGGGGGCTGACATTCAGTACTTC.

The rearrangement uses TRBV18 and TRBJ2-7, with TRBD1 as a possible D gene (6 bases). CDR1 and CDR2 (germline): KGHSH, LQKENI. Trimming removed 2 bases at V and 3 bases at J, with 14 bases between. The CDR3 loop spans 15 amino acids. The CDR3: CASSPGDTGIYEQYF. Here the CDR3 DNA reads TGTGCCAGCTCACCAGGGGACACCGGAATCTACGAGCAGTACTTC.

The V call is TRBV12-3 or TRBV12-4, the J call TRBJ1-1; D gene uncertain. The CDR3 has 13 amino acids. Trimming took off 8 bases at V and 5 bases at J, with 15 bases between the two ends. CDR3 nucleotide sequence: TGTGCCAGCCACCCCCCTGGGCGAACTGAAGCTTTCTTT. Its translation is CASHPPGRTEAFF.

The DNA of the CDR3 is TGCAGTGCTAGTGTTAGCGGGGCCTCCCGTGCTAGCACAGATACGCAGTATTTT. Translating gives CSASVSGASRASTDTQYF. This chain joins TRBV20-1 and TRBJ2-3, with TRBD2 identical over 8 bases. V lost 3 bases to trimming and J lost 0 bases; unmatched junction nucleotides: 14. Germline V CDR1 and CDR2: DFQATT, SNEGSKA (reference sequence). The CDR3 runs 18 residues.